These 24 T cell receptor beta chains were all obtained from the same sample, sequenced in a study of identifying expanded T cells in peripheral blood. Data came from immunoSEQ multiplex PCR; TCRdb stores just in-frame clones and leaves some out. The table has around 100,000 clones, 80% to 90% seen once. The sequenced sample was blood. These receptors came from a person aged 18 to 75 in good health.

The chain joins TRBV7-2 to TRBJ2-1; possibly TRBD1 for D (5 bases). Trimming took 5 bases from V and 2 from J, leaving 16 bases between them. Per germline, CDR1 SGHTA and CDR2 FQGNSA. CDR3 length equals 16 residues. Here the CDR3 DNA reads TGTGCCAGCAGCACATTGACAGCGACTGCCTACAATGAGCAGTTCTTC. Its protein product is CASSTLTATAYNEQFF.

This chain uses TRBV6-5 with TRBJ1-1; D remains unclear. The CDR3 sequence is 12 residues long. Germline CDR1 and CDR2: MNHEY and SVGAGI. V was shortened by 0 bases and J by 11 bases, with 10 bases between the two germline ends. The CDR3 DNA reads TGTGCCAGCAGTTACTCGGAGGGTATTGCTTTCTTT. Encoded protein: CASSYSEGIAFF.

CDR3 DNA: TGCAGCGTTGAAAATAGCGGGTGGGGCACAGATACGCAGTATTTT. Its translation: CSVENSGWGTDTQYF. The rearrangement uses TRBV29-1 and TRBJ2-3, with 7 nucleotides matching TRBD2. CDR1 is SQVTM, CDR2 ANQGSEA, per germline. V was pared by 2 bases and J by 1 base, with 6 bases of the junction left unmatched. The CDR3 runs 15 residues.

The rearrangement links TRBV7-9 to TRBJ2-1, with 13 bases matching TRBD2. Germline V gene data show CDR1 as SEHNR and CDR2 as FQNEAQ (reference sequence). V dropped 6 bases and J dropped 4; count of bases not matched to a gene: 6. The CDR3 is made up of 16 amino acids. The CDR3 DNA sequence: TGTGCCAGCAGTCGAGCGGGACTAGCGGGATACAATGAGCAGTTCTTC. This translates into CASSRAGLAGYNEQFF. The full variable domain, in which reference TRBV7-9 and TRBJ2-1 provide the parts outside the CDR3, is DTGVSQNPRHKITKRGQNVTFRCDPISEHNRLYWYRQTLGQGPEFLTYFQNEAQLEKSRLLSDRFSAERPKGSFSTLEIQRTEQGDSAMYLCASSRAGLAGYNEQFFGPGTRLTVL.

This chain joins TRBV7-9 and TRBJ2-1; tentatively, D is TRBD1 or TRBD2 (6 bases each). The CDR3 spans 15 residues. V was cut by 3 bases and J by 2 bases, with 11 bases left in between. From germline, CDR1 is SEHNR and CDR2 FQNEAQ (reference sequence). The CDR3 spells CASSLAGGPYNEQFF. In DNA form, the CDR3 reads TGTGCCAGCAGCTTGGCCGGGGGCCCCTACAATGAGCAGTTCTTC.

The CDR3 DNA is TGTGCCTGGAGTGTAACGGGGGGTGAGCAGTTCTTC. Translated, it gives CAWSVTGGEQFF. The chain recombines TRBV30 with TRBJ2-1; TRBD2 aligns across 7 bases. V shed 0 bases, J shed 9 bases, and the junction held 2 bases outside the gene matches. CDR3 length: 12 amino acids. Germline V gene sequence: CDR1 GTSNPN, CDR2 SVGIG (reference sequence).

The J gene is TRBJ2-5, the V gene TRBV7-7, with 9 bases that match TRBD1. V trimming: 5 bases; J trimming: 5 bases; junction bases outside the gene matches: 9. The CDR3 loop spans 15 amino acids. The germline gives CDR1 SSHAT, CDR2 FNYEAQ (reference sequence). CDR3 coding DNA: TGTGCCAGCAGCGCCGTACAGGGGGCTCGCGAGACCCAGTACTTC. Its translation: CASSAVQGARETQYF.

This chain connects TRBV6-1 to TRBJ1-3, with D unclear. V was shortened by 4 bases and J by 3 bases, with 10 bases between the two germline ends. This CDR3 is 14 amino acids long. The germline CDR1 and CDR2 sequences are MNHNS and SASEGT. Here the CDR3 DNA reads TGTGCCAGCAGTGGTTTATTTCTTGGAAACACCATATATTTT. Protein product: CASSGLFLGNTIYF.

This chain joins TRBV18 and TRBJ2-7, with D perhaps matching TRBD2 (6 bases). Germline loops: CDR1 KGHSH, CDR2 LQKENI. Trimming stripped 3 bases from V and 1 base from J, with 10 bases between. The CDR3 has 14 amino acids. CDR3: CASSPGTQSYEQYF. CDR3 coding DNA: TGTGCCAGCTCACCCGGGACTCAATCCTACGAGCAGTACTTC.

V and J are TRBV6-1 and TRBJ1-1; 7 positions match TRBD1. With V trimmed by 6 bases and J by 1 base, 8 bases remained unmatched. This CDR3 has 15 amino acids. Germline-derived CDR1 and CDR2 are MNHNS and SASEGT. Here the CDR3 reads CASSVDRARNTEAFF. CDR3 sequence (DNA): TGTGCCAGCAGCGTTGACAGGGCCAGGAACACTGAAGCTTTCTTT.

CDR3 in DNA: TGTGCCAGCAGCTTGGCCAGACAGGGGGCTAATTCACCCCTCCACTTT. Its translation is CASSLARQGANSPLHF. The gene calls are TRBV5-4 and TRBJ1-6; TRBD1 matches at 10 bases. This CDR3 has 16 residues. Germline V lookup: CDR1 SGHNT, CDR2 YYREEE (reference sequence). After removal of 0 bases from V and 6 bases from J, the junction contained 3 bases not matched to a gene.

J is TRBJ1-6 and V is TRBV6-6; D gene unclear. This CDR3 region has 13 residues. Germline CDR1 and CDR2: MNHNY and SVGAGI (reference sequence). V lost 4 bases and J lost 7, with 8 bases in between. Here the CDR3 DNA reads TGTGCCAGCAGTTCCCTCAGAAATTCACCCCTCCACTTT. Its translation: CASSSLRNSPLHF.

The chain employs TRBV29-1 and TRBJ2-7, with 10 positions matching TRBD1. The length of the CDR3 is 14 residues. CDR1 and CDR2 (germline): SQVTM, ANQGSEA. V dropped 2 bases and J dropped 5; count of bases not matched to a gene: 6. For the CDR3, the DNA is TGCAGCGTTGAACCGGGACAGGGGCCCCACGAGCAGTACTTC. Protein sequence: CSVEPGQGPHEQYF.

The V call is TRBV2, the J call TRBJ2-5; 14 bases are shared with TRBD2. The CDR3 sequence is 15 residues long. The germline V gene has CDR1 SNHLY and CDR2 FYNNEI. V lost 4 bases and J lost 5; bases outside the gene matches: 3. The CDR3 spells CASSGTSGRLETQYF. CDR3 nucleotides: TGTGCCAGCAGTGGGACTAGCGGGAGGCTTGAGACCCAGTACTTC.

This clone was detected only a few times. V and J are TRBV19 and TRBJ1-5; a possible D gene is TRBD1 (5 bases). The germline V gene encodes CDR1 LNHDA and CDR2 SQIVND (reference sequence). Trimming cost V 5 bases and J 7 bases, with 12 bases left between them. The CDR3 runs to 13 residues. In DNA form, the CDR3 reads TGTGCCAGTAGTGACAGCGTACAGCAGCCCCAGCATTTT. This gives the protein CASSDSVQQPQHF.

The chain has TRBV6-6 and TRBJ1-1; the match to TRBD1 covers 8 bases. Trimming at V came to 6 bases and at J to 11 bases, leaving 5 bases not matched to a gene. Germline assignment: CDR1 MNHNY and CDR2 SVGAGI (reference sequence). The CDR3 is 11 residues long. The CDR3 coding sequence is TGTGCCAGCAGCCGGACAGGGACGGCTTTCTTT. It specifies CASSRTGTAFF.

This chain connects TRBV21-1 to TRBJ1-2. TRBV21-1 is a known pseudogene. The CDR3 extends over 16 amino acids. The CDR3 bases are TGTGCCAGCAGCAAAGGAAGGAAGGGGGAGGGTTCGGGCTACACCTTC. This translates into CASSKGRKGEGSGYTF.

This clone was seen a handful of times. The chain combines TRBV27 with TRBJ1-1; no clear D gene. Looked up from germline, CDR1 is MNHEY and CDR2 is SMNVEV (reference sequence). The CDR3 has 14 residues. With 6 bases removed from V and 6 bases from J, the gap between germline ends came to 17 bases. This CDR3 reads CASRTTRRAAEAFF. In DNA form, the CDR3 reads TGTGCCAGCAGGACTACTAGGAGGGCCGCTGAAGCTTTCTTT.

The chain employs TRBV4-2 and TRBJ2-1; D gene uncertain. Per the germline V gene, CDR1 is LGHNA and CDR2 is YNFKEQ. The CDR3 spans 11 residues. The V end lost 4 bases, the J end lost 7 bases, and 5 bases lay between the germline ends. The CDR3 region has the DNA TGTGCCAGCAGCCTTAGTAATGAGCAGTTCTTC. Translating gives CASSLSNEQFF.

This clone was detected only once. This chain joins TRBV11-3 and TRBJ1-1, with unresolved D. V shed 2 bases and J shed 3 bases, with 7 bases lying between them. The CDR3 contains 13 residues. The germline V gene encodes CDR1 SGHNT and CDR2 YENEEA. CDR3 sequence (DNA): TGTGCCAGCAGCTTAAGTCAGGACACTGAAGCTTTCTTT. This translates into CASSLSQDTEAFF.

J is TRBJ1-5 and V is TRBV2; D unclear. Deletions cut 5 bases from V and 7 bases from J, with 12 bases between. There are 13 residues in the CDR3. Germline V gene lookup returns CDR1 SNHLY and CDR2 FYNNEI. CDR3 in DNA: TGTGCCAGCAGTACGAATGACAAGCAGCCCCAGCATTTT. Protein product: CASSTNDKQPQHF.

V usage is TRBV5-1 and J usage is TRBJ2-1, with D possibly matching TRBD2 (6 bases). The germline V and J ends were trimmed by 3 bases and 6 bases, with 19 bases remaining between them. CDR3 length equals 16 residues. The germline gives CDR1 SGHRS, CDR2 YFSETQ. CDR3 sequence reads: CASSWMRASAGNEQFF. The CDR3 nucleotides read TGCGCCAGCAGCTGGATGCGGGCTAGCGCTGGCAATGAGCAGTTCTTC.

The chain recombines TRBV30 with TRBJ2-7, with D unclear. With 3 bases removed from V and 3 bases from J, the gap between germline ends came to 15 bases. The CDR3 covers 14 residues. Germline values: CDR1 GTSNPN, CDR2 SVGIG (reference sequence). The chain's CDR3 is CAWSRAGMNYEQYF. The CDR3 region has the DNA TGTGCCTGGAGCCGGGCAGGCATGAACTACGAGCAGTACTTC.

This rearrangement joins TRBV29-1 to TRBJ2-1, with D perhaps matching TRBD1 or TRBD2 (5 bases each). Trimming removed 4 bases from V and 2 bases from J, with 6 bases in between. This CDR3 is 12 amino acids long. CDR1 is SQVTM, CDR2 ANQGSEA, per germline. CDR3 residues: CSVGGPYNEQFF. DNA of the CDR3: TGCAGCGTTGGGGGACCCTACAATGAGCAGTTCTTC.